Below are 19 T cell receptor beta chains sequenced from a single sample in a study of blood T cells in healthy people across ages. Together with a sample-barcoded 5' primer, a J-beta primer mix was included in a second PCR lasting about 7 to 11 cycles. TCRdb ran MiXCR on the 5' RACE reads and lists one entry per CDR3 protein. This sample has approximately 800,000 distinct CDR3 sequences, with about 25% found just once. Another study also made use of these data, one on T cells of mothers and their children.

Sequenced: blood. Receptors were obtained from a boy aged 5-17 years in good health.

The chain is built from TRBV6-1 and TRBJ2-2; maybe TRBD1 (7 bases). The CDR3 consists of 18 residues. Trimming took off 8 bases at V and 2 bases at J, with 24 bases between the two ends. Per germline, CDR1 MNHNS and CDR2 SASEGT. CDR3 in amino acids: CASGGTATASINTGELFF. For the CDR3, the DNA is TGTGCCAGCGGAGGGACAGCGACCGCTTCGATTAACACCGGGGAGCTGTTTTTT.

This sequence joins TRBV4-3 and TRBJ1-1; 7 nucleotides align to TRBD1. CDR3 length: 15 residues. J was trimmed by 6 bases and V by 1 base; bases with no gene match: 8. Per the germline V gene, CDR1 is LGHNA and CDR2 is YSLEER. The CDR3 loop reads CASSQVSTGAPEAFF. As DNA, the CDR3 is TGCGCCAGCAGCCAAGTTTCCACAGGGGCACCTGAAGCTTTCTTT.

The rearrangement joins TRBV12-3 or TRBV12-4 to TRBJ1-1; D uncertain. The CDR3 is 21 residues long. V lost 5 bases to trimming and J lost 0 bases, with 31 bases between them. The CDR3 region has the DNA TGTGCCAGCAGTCCTACGTTGGGCTCAGCGTCAAATCCTACGGTGAACACTGAAGCTTTCTTT. Translating it yields CASSPTLGSASNPTVNTEAFF.

This clonotype was seen more than once but under ten times. This chain links TRBV15 with TRBJ2-7; D not resolved. Trimming removed 0 bases at V and 3 bases at J, with 9 bases between. Germline CDR1 and CDR2: LNHNV and YYDKDF (reference sequence). The CDR3 loop spans 14 amino acids. CDR3: CATSREGNSYEQYF. The CDR3 DNA reads as TGTGCCACCAGCAGAGAGGGGAACAGCTACGAGCAGTACTTC.

The chain employs TRBV12-3 or TRBV12-4 and TRBJ1-6, with no clear D. Between the trimmed V and J ends, which lost 8 bases and 0 bases, there was a span of 14 bases. The CDR3 runs to 16 residues. The CDR3 sequence is CASSGGPSSYNSPLHF. The DNA for the CDR3 is TGTGCCAGCTCCGGCGGACCGAGCTCCTATAATTCACCCCTCCACTTT.

This clonotype was detected only a few times. The chain has TRBV28 and TRBJ2-1; D might be TRBD2 (6 bases). Trimming pared 7 bases from V and 10 bases from J, leaving 20 bases between. From germline, CDR1 is MDHEN and CDR2 SYDVKM. CDR3 size: 14 residues. Here the CDR3 DNA reads TGTGCCAGCAAAGCCAGGTGGGAGGCTCTGGAGCAGTTCTTC. Its protein is CASKARWEALEQFF. The full variable domain, its missing parts supplied by reference TRBV28 and TRBJ2-1, is DVKVTQSSRYLVKRTGEKVFLECVQDMDHENMFWYRQDPGLGLRLIYFSYDVKMKEKGDIPEGYSVSREKKERFSLILESASTNQTSMYLCASKARWEALEQFFGPGTRLTVL.

The rearrangement joins TRBV6-2 or TRBV6-3 to TRBJ2-6; TRBD2 might be the D (6 bases). Trimming cost V 6 bases and J 0 bases, with 15 bases left between them. Germline CDR1 reads MNHEY; CDR2 reads SVGEGT. The CDR3 spans 17 residues. CDR3: CASRDGGSNSGANVLTF. CDR3 bases: TGTGCCAGCAGAGACGGAGGGTCCAACTCTGGGGCCAACGTCCTGACTTTC.

This clonotype was observed a few times. This rearrangement joins TRBV7-2 to TRBJ1-4; TRBD1 matches at 9 bases. This CDR3 spans 15 amino acids. The V gene's germline CDR1 is SGHTA and CDR2 FQGNSA. The V gene end was trimmed by 5 bases and the J gene end by 4 bases; junction bases not matched to a gene: 5. CDR3 coding DNA: TGTGCCAGCAGCGCCGGGACAGGGAGTAATGAAAAACTGTTTTTT. Translation: CASSAGTGSNEKLFF.

The V call is TRBV15, the J call TRBJ2-3; no firm D call. V lost 0 bases and J 4 bases, leaving 14 bases between the germline ends. Per germline, CDR1 LNHNV and CDR2 YYDKDF (reference sequence). The CDR3 sequence is 16 residues long. The DNA for the CDR3 is TGTGCCACCAGCAGAGATTTCGGATCCACGGCAGATACGCAGTATTTT. It translates to CATSRDFGSTADTQYF.

This chain connects TRBV6-6 to TRBJ2-7; D not certain. Germline CDR1 MNHNY, CDR2 SVGAGI (reference sequence). Trimming shortened V by 7 bases and J by 5 bases, and 15 bases separated the two germline ends. CDR3 length equals 13 residues. Here the CDR3 DNA reads TGTGCCAGCATTAGCCCTCTAGTCGACGAGCAGTACTTC. It is translated as CASISPLVDEQYF.

The genes are TRBV18 and TRBJ2-5; D call uncertain. CDR3 length: 13 residues. The V and J ends lost 2 bases and 4 bases respectively, with 8 bases between them. Germline CDR1 is KGHSH and CDR2 is LQKENI. This CDR3 is CASSPYPAETQYF. The CDR3 coding sequence is TGTGCCAGCTCACCATATCCGGCAGAGACCCAGTACTTC.

This chain links TRBV20-1 with TRBJ2-5; D ambiguous. V lost 7 bases to trimming and J lost 4 bases, with 19 bases between them. Germline CDR1 reads DFQATT; CDR2 reads SNEGSKA (reference sequence). CDR3 length: 14 residues. The CDR3 is CSVSPAAIRETQYF. The DNA for the CDR3 is TGCAGTGTGTCCCCGGCGGCGATCCGAGAGACCCAGTACTTC.

This chain connects TRBV4-2 to TRBJ2-5; 8 bases fit TRBD2. The better agreement between TRBJ2-7 and the DNA end casts doubt on the J call. The CDR3 consists of 16 residues. From germline, CDR1 is LGHNA and CDR2 YNFKEQ. CDR3 DNA sequence: TGTGCCAGCAGCCCCCCCGGGGACGGGAGGGCCTACGAGCAGTACTTC. It translates to CASSPPGDGRAYEQYF.

The DNA for the CDR3 is TGTGCCAGCGAGGGGGCCCTGAACACTGAAGCTTTCTTT. As protein: CASEGALNTEAFF. The chain couples TRBV28 to TRBJ1-1; 7 bases are a match to TRBD1. Losses at the gene ends were 8 bases for V and 0 bases for J; bases not matched to a gene: 3. The CDR3 spans 13 residues. The germline gives CDR1 MDHEN, CDR2 SYDVKM.

This clonotype was counted a few times. The chain combines TRBV20-1 with TRBJ1-1, with D possibly being TRBD1 (6 bases). This CDR3 has 18 residues. The V gene lost 3 bases and the J gene lost 3 bases, with 26 bases spanning the gap. Germline values: CDR1 DFQATT, CDR2 SNEGSKA (reference sequence). The chain's CDR3 is CSASPTETGADPHTEAFF. The CDR3 DNA reads TGCAGTGCTAGCCCTACCGAGACAGGTGCAGACCCGCACACTGAAGCTTTCTTT.

This clonotype has a handful of counts. The chain couples TRBV10-3 to TRBJ2-1; D may be TRBD1 (7 bases). V was cut by 0 bases and J by 10 bases, with 19 bases left in between. Germline CDR1 is ENHRY and CDR2 is SYGVKD. This CDR3 has 16 amino acids. CDR3 amino acids: CAISESATGTSAEQFF. The CDR3 DNA reads as TGTGCCATCAGTGAGTCTGCGACAGGGACTTCGGCGGAGCAGTTCTTC.

This clonotype was observed a few times. CDR3 sequence: CASSTTDRGREQFF. CDR3 DNA: TGTGCCAGCAGTACAACAGACAGGGGTCGTGAGCAGTTCTTC. The gene calls are TRBV28 and TRBJ2-5; 8 positions match TRBD1. The last part of the DNA fits TRBJ2-1 better; the J call may be wrong. From germline, CDR1 is MDHEN and CDR2 SYDVKM. The CDR3 covers 14 residues.

This clonotype showed up just a few times. The J gene is TRBJ1-3, the V gene TRBV29-1, with a weak D call TRBD1 (6 bases). This CDR3 has 13 residues. Germline CDR1 and CDR2: SQVTM and ANQGSEA. V dropped 7 bases and J dropped 4 bases, with 14 bases sitting between them. The CDR3 loop is CSADTGIGNTIYF. CDR3 nucleotide sequence: TGCAGCGCGGACACAGGGATAGGAAACACCATATATTTT.

The chain combines TRBV28 with TRBJ2-7; 7 positions match TRBD1. This CDR3 has 16 amino acids. Germline V gene sequence: CDR1 MDHEN, CDR2 SYDVKM. The trim removed 6 bases at V and 3 bases at J, leaving 14 bases unmatched. The CDR3 nucleotides read TGTGCCAGCAGCGCAAATTCCCTGGGACAGTTCTACGAGCAGTACTTC. It is translated as CASSANSLGQFYEQYF.